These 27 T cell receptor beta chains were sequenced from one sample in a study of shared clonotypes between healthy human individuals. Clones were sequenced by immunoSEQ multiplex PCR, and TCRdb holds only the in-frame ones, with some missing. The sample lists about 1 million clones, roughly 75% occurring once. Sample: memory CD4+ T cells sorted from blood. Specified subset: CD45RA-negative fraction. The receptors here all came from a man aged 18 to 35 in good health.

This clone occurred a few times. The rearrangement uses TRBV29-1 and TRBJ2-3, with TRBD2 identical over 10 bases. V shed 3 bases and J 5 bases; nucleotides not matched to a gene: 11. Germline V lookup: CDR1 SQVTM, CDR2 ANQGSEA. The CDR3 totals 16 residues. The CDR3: CSVEDVRAGGIDTQYF. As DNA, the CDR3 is TGCAGCGTTGAGGATGTACGAGCGGGAGGGATAGATACGCAGTATTTT.

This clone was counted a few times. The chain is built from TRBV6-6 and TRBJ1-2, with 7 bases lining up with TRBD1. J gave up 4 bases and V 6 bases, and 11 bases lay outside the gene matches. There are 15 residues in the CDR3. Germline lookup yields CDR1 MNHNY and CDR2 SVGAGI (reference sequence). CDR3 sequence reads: CASRQTQGQGYGYTF. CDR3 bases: TGTGCCAGCAGACAGACACAGGGGCAGGGCTATGGCTACACCTTC.

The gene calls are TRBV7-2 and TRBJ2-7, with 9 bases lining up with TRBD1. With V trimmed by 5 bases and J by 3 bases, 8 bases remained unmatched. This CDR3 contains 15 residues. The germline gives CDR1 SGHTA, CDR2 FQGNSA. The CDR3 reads CASSRTGTGIYEQYF. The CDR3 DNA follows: TGTGCCAGCAGCAGAACCGGGACAGGGATCTACGAGCAGTACTTC.

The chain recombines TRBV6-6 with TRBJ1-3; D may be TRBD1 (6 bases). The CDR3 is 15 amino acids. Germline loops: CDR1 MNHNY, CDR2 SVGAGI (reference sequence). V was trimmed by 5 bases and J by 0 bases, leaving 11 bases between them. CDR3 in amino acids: CASSAQGLSGNTIYF. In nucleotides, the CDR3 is TGTGCCAGCAGTGCACAGGGCCTCTCTGGAAACACCATATATTTT.

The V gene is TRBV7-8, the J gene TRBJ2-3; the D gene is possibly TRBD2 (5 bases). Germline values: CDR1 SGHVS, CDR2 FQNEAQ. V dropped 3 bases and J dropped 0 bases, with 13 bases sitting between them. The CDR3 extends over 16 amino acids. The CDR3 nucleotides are TGTGCCAGCAGCTTCTTTGGACGGACTAGCACAGATACGCAGTATTTT. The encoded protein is CASSFFGRTSTDTQYF.

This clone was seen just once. CDR3 loop: CAWSVVGSQSYEQYF. The CDR3 bases are TGTGCCTGGAGTGTAGTTGGCAGTCAGAGCTACGAGCAGTACTTC. This chain connects TRBV30 to TRBJ2-7; D remains ambiguous. Per the germline V gene, CDR1 is GTSNPN and CDR2 is SVGIG (reference sequence). The ends were cut back, 0 bases at V and 3 bases at J, with 15 bases in the middle. The CDR3 is 15 residues long.

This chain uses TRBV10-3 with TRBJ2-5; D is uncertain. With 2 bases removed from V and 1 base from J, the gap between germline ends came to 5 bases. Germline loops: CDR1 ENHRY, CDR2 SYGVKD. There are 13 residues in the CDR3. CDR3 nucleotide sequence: TGTGCCATCAGTGAGGCCCGCCAAGAGACCCAGTACTTC. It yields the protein CAISEARQETQYF.

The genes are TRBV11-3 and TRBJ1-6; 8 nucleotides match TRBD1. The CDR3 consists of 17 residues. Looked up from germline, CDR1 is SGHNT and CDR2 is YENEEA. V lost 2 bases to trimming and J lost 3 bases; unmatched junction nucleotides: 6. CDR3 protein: CASSLPKDRDYNSPLHF. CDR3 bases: TGTGCCAGCAGCTTACCTAAGGACAGGGACTATAATTCACCCCTCCACTTT.

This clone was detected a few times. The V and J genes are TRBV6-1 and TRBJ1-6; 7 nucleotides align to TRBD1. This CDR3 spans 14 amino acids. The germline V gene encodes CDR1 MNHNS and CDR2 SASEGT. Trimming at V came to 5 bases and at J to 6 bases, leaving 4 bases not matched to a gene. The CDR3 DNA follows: TGTGCCAGCAGTCTGGACAGGATTAATTCACCCCTCCACTTT. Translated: CASSLDRINSPLHF.

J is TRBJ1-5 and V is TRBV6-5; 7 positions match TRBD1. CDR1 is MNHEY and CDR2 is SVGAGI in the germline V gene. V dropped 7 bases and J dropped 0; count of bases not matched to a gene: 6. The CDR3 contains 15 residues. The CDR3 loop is CASKEGGSSNQPQHF. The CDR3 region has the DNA TGTGCCAGCAAGGAAGGGGGCTCTAGCAATCAGCCCCAGCATTTT.

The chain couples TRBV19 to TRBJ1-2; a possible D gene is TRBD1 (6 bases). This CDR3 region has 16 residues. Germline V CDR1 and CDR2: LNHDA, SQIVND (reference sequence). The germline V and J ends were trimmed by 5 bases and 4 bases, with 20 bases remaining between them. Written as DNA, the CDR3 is TGTGCCAGTAGTCCCGATGGGGGCACAGCAATCTATGGCTACACCTTC. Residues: CASSPDGGTAIYGYTF.

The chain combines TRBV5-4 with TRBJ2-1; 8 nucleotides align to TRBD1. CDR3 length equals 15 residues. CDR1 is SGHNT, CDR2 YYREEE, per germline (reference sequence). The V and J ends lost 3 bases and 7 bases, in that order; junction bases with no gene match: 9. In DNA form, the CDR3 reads TGTGCCAGCAGCTGGGATAACAGGGGGAATAATGAGCAGTTCTTC. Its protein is CASSWDNRGNNEQFF.

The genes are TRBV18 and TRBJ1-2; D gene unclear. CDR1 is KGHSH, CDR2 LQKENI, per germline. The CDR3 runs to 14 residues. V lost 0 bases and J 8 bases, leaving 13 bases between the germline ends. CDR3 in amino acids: CASSPPGGHQGYTF. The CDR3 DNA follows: TGTGCCAGCTCACCACCGGGAGGGCATCAGGGCTACACCTTC.

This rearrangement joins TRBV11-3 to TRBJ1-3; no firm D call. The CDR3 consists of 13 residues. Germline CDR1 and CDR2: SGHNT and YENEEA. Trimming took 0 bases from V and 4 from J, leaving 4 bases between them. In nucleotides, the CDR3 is TGTGCCAGCAGCTTAGATCGGGGAAACACCATATATTTT. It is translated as CASSLDRGNTIYF.

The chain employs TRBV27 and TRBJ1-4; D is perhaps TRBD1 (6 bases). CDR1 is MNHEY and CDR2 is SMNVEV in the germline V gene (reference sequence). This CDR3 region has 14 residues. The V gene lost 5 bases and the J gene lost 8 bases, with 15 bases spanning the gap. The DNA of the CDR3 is TGTGCCAGCAGTGGCAGGGGCACTTGGGAAAAACTGTTTTTT. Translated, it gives CASSGRGTWEKLFF.

This CDR3 is CASSQQTGEQFF. In nucleotides, the CDR3 is TGTGCCAGCAGTCAACAGACGGGTGAGCAGTTCTTC. The chain joins TRBV6-6 to TRBJ2-1, with D uncertain. The germline V gene has CDR1 MNHNY and CDR2 SVGAGI (reference sequence). Trimming shortened V by 5 bases and J by 9 bases, and 11 bases separated the two germline ends. This CDR3 spans 12 amino acids.

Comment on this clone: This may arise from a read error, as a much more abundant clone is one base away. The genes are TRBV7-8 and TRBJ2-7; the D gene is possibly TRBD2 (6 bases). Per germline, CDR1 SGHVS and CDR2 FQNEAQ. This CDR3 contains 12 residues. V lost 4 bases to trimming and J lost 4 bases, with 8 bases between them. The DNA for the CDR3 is TGTGCCAGCAGCTCCCGGGGGTACGAGCAGTACTTC. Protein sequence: CASSSRGYEQYF.

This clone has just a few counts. The CDR3 bases are TGTGCCAGCAACCCACAGGGCTACGAGCAGTACTTC. This gives the protein CASNPQGYEQYF. The chain uses TRBV2 and TRBJ2-7; D possibly corresponds to TRBD1 (6 bases). The germline V gene encodes CDR1 SNHLY and CDR2 FYNNEI. Trimming pared 7 bases from V and 3 bases from J, leaving 10 bases between. This CDR3 is built from 12 residues.

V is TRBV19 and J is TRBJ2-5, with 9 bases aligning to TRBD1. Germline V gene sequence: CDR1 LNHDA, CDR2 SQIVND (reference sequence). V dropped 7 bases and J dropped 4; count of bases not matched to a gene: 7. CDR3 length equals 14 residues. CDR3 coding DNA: TGTGCCAGTAACCCAGGACAGGGGCGAGAGACCCAGTACTTC. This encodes CASNPGQGRETQYF.

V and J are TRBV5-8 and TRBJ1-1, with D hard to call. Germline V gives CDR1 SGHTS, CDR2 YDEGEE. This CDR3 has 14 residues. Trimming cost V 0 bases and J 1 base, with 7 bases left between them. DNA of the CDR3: TGTGCCAGCAGCTTGGGCCCAGGGAACACTGAAGCTTTCTTT. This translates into CASSLGPGNTEAFF.

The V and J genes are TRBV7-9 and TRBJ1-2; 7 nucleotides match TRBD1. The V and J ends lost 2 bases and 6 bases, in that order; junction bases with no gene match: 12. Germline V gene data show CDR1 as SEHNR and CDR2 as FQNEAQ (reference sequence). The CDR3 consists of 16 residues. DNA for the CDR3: TGTGCCAGCAGCTTAAGATCGCTCAGGGGGGCCCATGGCTACACCTTC. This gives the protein CASSLRSLRGAHGYTF.

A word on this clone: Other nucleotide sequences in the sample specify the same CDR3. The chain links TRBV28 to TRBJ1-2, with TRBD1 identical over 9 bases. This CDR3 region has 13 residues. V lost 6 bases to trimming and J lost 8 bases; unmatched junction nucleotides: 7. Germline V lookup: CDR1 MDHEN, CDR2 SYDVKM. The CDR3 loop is CASSLTGGVGYTF. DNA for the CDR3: TGTGCCAGCAGCTTAACAGGGGGCGTCGGCTACACCTTC.

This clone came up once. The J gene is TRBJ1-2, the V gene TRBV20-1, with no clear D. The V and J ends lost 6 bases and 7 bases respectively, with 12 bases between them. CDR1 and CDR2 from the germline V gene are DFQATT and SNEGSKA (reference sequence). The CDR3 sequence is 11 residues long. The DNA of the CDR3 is TGCAGTGCCCCTTTGGACCCTGGCTACACCTTC. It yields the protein CSAPLDPGYTF.

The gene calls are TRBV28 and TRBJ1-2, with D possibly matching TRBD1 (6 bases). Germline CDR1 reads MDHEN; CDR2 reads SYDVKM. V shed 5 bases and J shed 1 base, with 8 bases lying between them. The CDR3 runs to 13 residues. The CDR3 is CASSVQGNYGYTF. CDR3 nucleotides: TGTGCCAGCAGTGTACAGGGTAACTATGGCTACACCTTC.

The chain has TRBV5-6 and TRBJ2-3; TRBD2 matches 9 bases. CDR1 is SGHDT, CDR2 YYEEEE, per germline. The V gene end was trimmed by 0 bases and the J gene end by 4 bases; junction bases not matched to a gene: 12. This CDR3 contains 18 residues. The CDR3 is CASSLEVSGGRAADTQYF. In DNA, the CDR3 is TGTGCCAGCAGCTTGGAAGTGTCTGGCGGGAGGGCCGCAGATACGCAGTATTTT.

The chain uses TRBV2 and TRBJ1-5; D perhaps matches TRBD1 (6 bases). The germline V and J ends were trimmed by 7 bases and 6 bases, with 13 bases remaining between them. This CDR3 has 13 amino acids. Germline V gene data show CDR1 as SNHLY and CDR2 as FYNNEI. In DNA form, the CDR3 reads TGTGCCAGCAATGGGGGGCAGGGTCAGCCCCAGCATTTT. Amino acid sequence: CASNGGQGQPQHF.

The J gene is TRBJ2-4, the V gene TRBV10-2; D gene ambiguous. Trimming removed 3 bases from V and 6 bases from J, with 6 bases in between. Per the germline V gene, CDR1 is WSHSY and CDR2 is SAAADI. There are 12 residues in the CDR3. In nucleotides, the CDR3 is TGCGCCAGCAGTGACTCCGGAAACATTCAGTACTTC. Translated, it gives CASSDSGNIQYF.